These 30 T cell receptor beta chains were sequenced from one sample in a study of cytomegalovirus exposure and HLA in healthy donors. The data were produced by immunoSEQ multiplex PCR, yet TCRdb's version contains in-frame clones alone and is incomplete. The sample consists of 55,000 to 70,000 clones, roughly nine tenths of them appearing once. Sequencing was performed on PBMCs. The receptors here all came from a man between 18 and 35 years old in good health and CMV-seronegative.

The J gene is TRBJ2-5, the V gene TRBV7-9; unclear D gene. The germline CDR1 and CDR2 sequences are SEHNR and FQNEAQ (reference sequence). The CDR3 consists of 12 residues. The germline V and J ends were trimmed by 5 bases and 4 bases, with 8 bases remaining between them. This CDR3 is CASSPLLETQYF. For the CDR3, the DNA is TGTGCCAGCAGCCCCCTCCTAGAGACCCAGTACTTC.

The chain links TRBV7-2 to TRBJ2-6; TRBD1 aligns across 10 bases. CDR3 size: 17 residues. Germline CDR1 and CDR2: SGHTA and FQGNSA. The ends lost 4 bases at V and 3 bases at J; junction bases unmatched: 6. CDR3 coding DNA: TGTGCCAGCAGCTCGAGACAGGGGGCTAGTGGGGCCAACGTCCTGACTTTC. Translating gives CASSSRQGASGANVLTF.

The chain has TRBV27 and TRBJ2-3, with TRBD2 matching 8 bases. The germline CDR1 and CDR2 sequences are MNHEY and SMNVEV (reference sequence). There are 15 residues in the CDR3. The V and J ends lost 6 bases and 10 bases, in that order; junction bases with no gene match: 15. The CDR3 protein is CASRRTRTSSSSQYF. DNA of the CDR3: TGTGCCAGCAGACGAACTAGGACTAGCTCCTCTTCGCAGTATTTT.

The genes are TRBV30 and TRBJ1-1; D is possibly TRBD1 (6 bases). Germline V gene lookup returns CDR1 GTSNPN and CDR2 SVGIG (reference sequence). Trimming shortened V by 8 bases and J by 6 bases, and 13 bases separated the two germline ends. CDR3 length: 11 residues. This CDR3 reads CAETQGPEAFF. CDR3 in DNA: TGTGCCGAGACACAGGGACCTGAAGCTTTCTTT.

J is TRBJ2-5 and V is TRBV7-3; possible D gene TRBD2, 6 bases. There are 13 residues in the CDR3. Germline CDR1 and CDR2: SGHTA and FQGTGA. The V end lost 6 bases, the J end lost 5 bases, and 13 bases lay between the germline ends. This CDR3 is CASSRKGGETQYF. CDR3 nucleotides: TGTGCCAGCAGTCGAAAAGGAGGGGAGACCCAGTACTTC.

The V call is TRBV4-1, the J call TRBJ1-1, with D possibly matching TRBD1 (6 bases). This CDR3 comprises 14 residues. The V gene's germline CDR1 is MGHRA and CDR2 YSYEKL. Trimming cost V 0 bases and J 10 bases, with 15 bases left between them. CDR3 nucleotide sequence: TGCGCCAGCAGCCAAGATGGGAGGGTAGGGGGAGCTTTCTTT. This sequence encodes CASSQDGRVGGAFF.

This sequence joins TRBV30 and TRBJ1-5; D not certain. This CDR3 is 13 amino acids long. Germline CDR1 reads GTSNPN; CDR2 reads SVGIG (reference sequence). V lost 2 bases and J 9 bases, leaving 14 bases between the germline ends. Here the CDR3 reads CAWSPWTEGPQHF. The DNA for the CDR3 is TGTGCCTGGAGTCCCTGGACCGAGGGGCCCCAGCATTTT.

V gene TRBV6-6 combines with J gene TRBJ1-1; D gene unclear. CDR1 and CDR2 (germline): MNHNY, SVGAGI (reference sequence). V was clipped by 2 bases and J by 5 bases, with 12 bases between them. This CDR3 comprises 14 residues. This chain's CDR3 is CASSYGSRITEAFF. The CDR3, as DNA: TGTGCCAGCAGTTACGGGTCCAGGATTACTGAAGCTTTCTTT.

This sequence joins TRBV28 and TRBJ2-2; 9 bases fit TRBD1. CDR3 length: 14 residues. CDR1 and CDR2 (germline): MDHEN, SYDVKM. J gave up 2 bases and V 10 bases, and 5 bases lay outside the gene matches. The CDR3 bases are TGTGCCATACGGACAGGGGCTAACACCGGGGAGCTGTTTTTT. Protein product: CAIRTGANTGELFF.

CDR3 region: CASSLVGGLNTDTQYF. The CDR3 DNA sequence: TGTGCCAGCAGCTTAGTCGGCGGCCTCAACACAGATACGCAGTATTTT. The chain carries TRBV7-2 and TRBJ2-3; D is uncertain. V was pared by 1 base and J by 2 bases, with 13 bases between. This CDR3 contains 16 residues. The germline gives CDR1 SGHTA, CDR2 FQGNSA.

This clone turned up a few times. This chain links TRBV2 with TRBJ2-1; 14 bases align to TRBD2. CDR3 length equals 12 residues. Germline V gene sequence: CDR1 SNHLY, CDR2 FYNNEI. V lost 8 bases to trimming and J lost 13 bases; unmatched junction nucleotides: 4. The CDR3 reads CASGTSGSPQFF. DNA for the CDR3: TGTGCCAGCGGGACTAGCGGGAGTCCCCAGTTCTTC.

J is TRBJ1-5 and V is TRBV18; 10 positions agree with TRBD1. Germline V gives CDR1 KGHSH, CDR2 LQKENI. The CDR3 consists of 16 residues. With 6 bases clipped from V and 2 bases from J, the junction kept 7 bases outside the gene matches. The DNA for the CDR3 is TGTGCCAGCTCGCCCCTTGGGACAGGGGGCAATCAGCCCCAGCATTTT. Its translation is CASSPLGTGGNQPQHF.

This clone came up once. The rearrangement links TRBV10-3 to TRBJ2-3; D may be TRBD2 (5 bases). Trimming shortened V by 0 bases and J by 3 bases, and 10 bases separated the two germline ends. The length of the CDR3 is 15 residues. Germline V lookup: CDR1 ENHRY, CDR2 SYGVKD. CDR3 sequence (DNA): TGTGCCATCAGTGAGTCGAGGGTTGGGACAGATACGCAGTATTTT. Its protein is CAISESRVGTDTQYF.

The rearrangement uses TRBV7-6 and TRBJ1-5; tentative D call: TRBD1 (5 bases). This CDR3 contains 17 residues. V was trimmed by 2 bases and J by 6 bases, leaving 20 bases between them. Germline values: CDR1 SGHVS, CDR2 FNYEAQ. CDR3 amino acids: CASSLKAALEGSQPQHF. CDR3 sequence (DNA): TGTGCCAGCAGCTTAAAGGCCGCCCTGGAGGGGAGTCAGCCCCAGCATTTT. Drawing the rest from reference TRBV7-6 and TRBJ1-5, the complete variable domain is GAGVSQSPRYKVTKRGQDVALRCDPISGHVSLYWYRQALGQGPEFLTYFNYEAQQDKSGLPNDRFSAERPEGSISTLTIQRTEQRDSAMYRCASSLKAALEGSQPQHFGDGTRLSIL.

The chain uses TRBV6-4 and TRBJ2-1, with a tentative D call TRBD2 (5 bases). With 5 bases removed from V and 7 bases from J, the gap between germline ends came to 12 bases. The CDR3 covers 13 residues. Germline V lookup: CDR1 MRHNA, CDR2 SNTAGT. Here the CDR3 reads CASSSDSRNEQFF. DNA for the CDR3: TGTGCCAGCAGTTCGGACTCGAGGAATGAGCAGTTCTTC.

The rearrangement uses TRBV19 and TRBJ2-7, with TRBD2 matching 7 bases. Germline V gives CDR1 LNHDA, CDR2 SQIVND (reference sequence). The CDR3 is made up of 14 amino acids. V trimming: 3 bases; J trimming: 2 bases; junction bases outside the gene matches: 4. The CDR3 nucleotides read TGTGCCAGTAGTATGGGTAGCGGGCCCTACGAGCAGTACTTC. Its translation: CASSMGSGPYEQYF. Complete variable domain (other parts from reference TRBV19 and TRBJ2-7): DGGITQSPKYLFRKEGQNVTLSCEQNLNHDAMYWYRQDPGQGLRLIYYSQIVNDFQKGDIAEGYSVSREKKESFPLTVTSAQKNPTAFYLCASSMGSGPYEQYFGPGTRLTVT.

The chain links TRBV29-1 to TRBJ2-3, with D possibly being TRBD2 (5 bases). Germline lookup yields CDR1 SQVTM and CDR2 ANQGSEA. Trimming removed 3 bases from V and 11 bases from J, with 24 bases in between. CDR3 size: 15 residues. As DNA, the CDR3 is TGCAGCGTTGAGCCCCTCCGGGTTCCCAGCGGTAAGCAGTATTTT. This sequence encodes CSVEPLRVPSGKQYF.

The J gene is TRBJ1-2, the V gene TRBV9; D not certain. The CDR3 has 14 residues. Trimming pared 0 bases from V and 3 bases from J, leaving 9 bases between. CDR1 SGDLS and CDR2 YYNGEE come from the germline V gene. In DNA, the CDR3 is TGTGCCAGCAGCGTAGTGGAGTCTCACTATGGCTACACCTTC. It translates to CASSVVESHYGYTF.

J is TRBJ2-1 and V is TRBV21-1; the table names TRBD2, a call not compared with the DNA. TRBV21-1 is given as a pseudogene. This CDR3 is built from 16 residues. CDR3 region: CASSKEADRSYNEQFF. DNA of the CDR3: TGTGCCAGCAGCAAAGAAGCGGATCGCTCCTACAATGAGCAGTTCTTC.

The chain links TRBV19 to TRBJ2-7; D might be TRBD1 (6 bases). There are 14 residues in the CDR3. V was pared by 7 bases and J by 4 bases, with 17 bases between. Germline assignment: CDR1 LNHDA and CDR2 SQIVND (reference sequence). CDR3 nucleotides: TGTGCCAGTACCTCCTCGACAGGTGGGTACGAGCAGTACTTC. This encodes CASTSSTGGYEQYF.

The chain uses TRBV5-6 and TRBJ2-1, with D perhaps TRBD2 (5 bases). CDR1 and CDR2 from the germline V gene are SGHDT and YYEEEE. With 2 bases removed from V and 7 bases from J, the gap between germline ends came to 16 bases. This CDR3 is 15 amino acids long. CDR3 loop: CASSFGVGFRNEQFF. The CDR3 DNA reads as TGTGCCAGCAGCTTCGGGGTAGGTTTTCGTAATGAGCAGTTCTTC.

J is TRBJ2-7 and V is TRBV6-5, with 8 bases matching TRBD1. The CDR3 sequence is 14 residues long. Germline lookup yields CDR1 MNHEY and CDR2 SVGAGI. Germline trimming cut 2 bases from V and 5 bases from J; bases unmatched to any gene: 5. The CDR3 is CASSYQGQAHEQYF. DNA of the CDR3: TGTGCCAGCAGTTACCAGGGACAGGCTCACGAGCAGTACTTC.

The CDR3 reads CASSYARAQGYEQYF. CDR3 in DNA: TGTGCCAGCAGTTACGCGAGGGCCCAGGGGTACGAGCAGTACTTC. This chain connects TRBV6-6 to TRBJ2-7; TRBD1 is a possible D gene (6 bases). Germline CDR1 and CDR2: MNHNY and SVGAGI (reference sequence). Between the trimmed V and J ends, which lost 2 bases and 4 bases, there was a span of 15 bases. CDR3 size: 15 residues.

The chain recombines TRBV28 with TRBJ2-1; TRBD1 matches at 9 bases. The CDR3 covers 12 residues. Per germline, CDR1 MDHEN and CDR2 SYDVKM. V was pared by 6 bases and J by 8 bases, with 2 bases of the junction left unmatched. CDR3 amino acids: CASRTGGDEQFF. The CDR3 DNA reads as TGTGCCAGCAGGACAGGGGGTGATGAGCAGTTCTTC. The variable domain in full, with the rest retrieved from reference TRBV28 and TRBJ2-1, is DVKVTQSSRYLVKRTGEKVFLECVQDMDHENMFWYRQDPGLGLRLIYFSYDVKMKEKGDIPEGYSVSREKKERFSLILESASTNQTSMYLCASRTGGDEQFFGPGTRLTVL.

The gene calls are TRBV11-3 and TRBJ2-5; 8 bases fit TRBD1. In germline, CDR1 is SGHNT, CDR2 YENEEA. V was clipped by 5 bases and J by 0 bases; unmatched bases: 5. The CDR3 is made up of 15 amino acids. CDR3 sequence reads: CASSLGQANQETQYF. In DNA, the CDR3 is TGTGCCAGCAGCCTGGGACAGGCTAACCAAGAGACCCAGTACTTC.

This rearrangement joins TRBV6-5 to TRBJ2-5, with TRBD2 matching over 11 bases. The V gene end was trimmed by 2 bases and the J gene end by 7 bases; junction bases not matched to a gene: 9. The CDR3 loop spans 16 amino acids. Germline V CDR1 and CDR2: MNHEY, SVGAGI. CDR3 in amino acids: CASSYRGTSGMGTQYF. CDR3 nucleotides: TGTGCCAGCAGTTACCGCGGGACTAGCGGAATGGGGACCCAGTACTTC.

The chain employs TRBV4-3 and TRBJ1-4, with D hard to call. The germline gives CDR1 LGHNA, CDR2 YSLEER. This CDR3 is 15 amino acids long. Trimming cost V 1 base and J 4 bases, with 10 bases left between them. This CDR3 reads CASSQGRQVNEKLFF. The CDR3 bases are TGCGCCAGCAGCCAAGGTCGGCAGGTTAATGAAAAACTGTTTTTT.

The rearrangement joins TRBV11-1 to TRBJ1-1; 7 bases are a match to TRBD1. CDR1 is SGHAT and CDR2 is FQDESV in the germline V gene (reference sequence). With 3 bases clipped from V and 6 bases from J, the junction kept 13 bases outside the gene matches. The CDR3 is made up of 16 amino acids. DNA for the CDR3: TGTGCCAGCAGCTTGGGACCGGGACAGACTACTCCTGAAGCTTTCTTT. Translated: CASSLGPGQTTPEAFF.

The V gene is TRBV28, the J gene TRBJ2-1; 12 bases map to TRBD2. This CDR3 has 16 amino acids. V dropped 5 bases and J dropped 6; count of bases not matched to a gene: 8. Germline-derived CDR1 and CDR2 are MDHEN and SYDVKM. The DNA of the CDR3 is TGTGCCAGCAGTGTCAGGCTAGCGGGAGGGGGCAATGAGCAGTTCTTC. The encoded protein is CASSVRLAGGGNEQFF. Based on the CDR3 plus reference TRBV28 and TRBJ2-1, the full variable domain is DVKVTQSSRYLVKRTGEKVFLECVQDMDHENMFWYRQDPGLGLRLIYFSYDVKMKEKGDIPEGYSVSREKKERFSLILESASTNQTSMYLCASSVRLAGGGNEQFFGPGTRLTVL.

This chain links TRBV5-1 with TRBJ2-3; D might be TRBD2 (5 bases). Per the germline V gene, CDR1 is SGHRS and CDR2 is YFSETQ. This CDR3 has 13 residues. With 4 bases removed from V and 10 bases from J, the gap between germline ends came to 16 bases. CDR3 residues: CASSLEWMEAQYF. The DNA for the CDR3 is TGCGCCAGCAGCCTAGAATGGATGGAGGCGCAGTATTTT.